This T cell receptor beta chain came from a study of blood T cell repertoires in COVID-19. Across the study: In each case, the material was cDNA or gDNA derived from T cells, B-cell-depleted T cells, or PBMCs.

The germline V and J ends were trimmed by 5 bases and 2 bases, with 13 bases remaining between them. Germline V gene lookup returns CDR1 LNHDA and CDR2 SQIVND (reference sequence). The CDR3 sequence is 15 residues long. Per the original data handling: The assay estimated nucleated cells by amplifying reference gene primers. TCRdb keeps only in-frame clones here, not all; method: immunoSEQ multiplex PCR. Clone size and the V and J calls come from that table; the DNA yielded D and trimming. The repertoire holds about 96,000 clones, with around nine tenths as singletons. Material: peripheral blood. This clonotype was obtained from a human donor with COVID-19, enrolled during active disease. The donor label of this sample is uncertain. V gene TRBV19 combines with J gene TRBJ2-1; D is ambiguous. The CDR3 spells CASSLRLTPYNEQFF. The DNA for the CDR3 is TGTGCCAGTAGTCTCCGCCTAACCCCCTACAATGAGCAGTTCTTC.